Listed below are T cell receptor beta chains from one sample, sequenced in a study of long-term antiretroviral therapy in people with HIV. Using immunoSEQ multiplex PCR, the repertoire was profiled, and TCRdb retains in-frame clones only, with some absent. The sample contains roughly 28,000 clones, roughly 78% of which appear only once. This sample comprised unsorted PBMCs, obtained 1.5 years before starting antiretroviral therapy. Source of these receptors: a young man with HIV. CDR3s include the opening cysteine and the closing phenylalanine or tryptophan. A D gene is named only where the DNA matches it firmly. A row's size may be missing; if present it is once, few, many or a size class.

j_call	d_call	clone_size	v_call	cdr3_aa	cdr3_nt
TRBJ2-1	NA	NA	TRBV2	CASRVTGIYNEQFF	TGTGCCAGCAGGGTTACGGGAATCTACAATGAGCAGTTCTTC
TRBJ2-1	NA	NA	TRBV10-2	CASSDLLNNEQFF	TGCGCCAGCAGTGATTTATTGAACAATGAGCAGTTCTTC
TRBJ2-3	NA	NA	TRBV6-5	CASTPDRLRLDTQYF	TGTGCCAGCACCCCCGACCGGTTGAGGTTAGATACGCAGTATTTT
TRBJ2-7	TRBD1	NA	TRBV7-9	CASSRGQDRSYEQYF	TGTGCCAGCAGCCGGGGACAGGACCGCTCCTACGAGCAGTACTTC
TRBJ1-4	TRBD1	NA	TRBV5-5	CASTWTGGNEKLFF	TGTGCCAGCACCTGGACAGGGGGTAATGAAAAACTGTTTTTT
TRBJ2-1	NA	NA	TRBV6-5	CASSFPPFIHQFF	TGTGCCAGCAGTTTTCCACCCTTCATCCACCAGTTCTTC
TRBJ1-2	NA	NA	TRBV27	CASSWDRDNYGYTF	TGTGCCAGCAGCTGGGATCGGGACAACTATGGCTACACCTTC
TRBJ2-2	TRBD1	NA	TRBV4-1	CASSDRGNTGELFF	TGCGCCAGCAGCGACAGGGGTAACACCGGGGAGCTGTTTTTT
TRBJ2-7	NA	NA	TRBV9	CASSVVPYYEQYF	TGTGCCAGCAGCGTAGTCCCTTACTACGAGCAGTACTTC
TRBJ1-2	NA	NA	TRBV6-1	CASSEVTGFYGYTF	TGTGCCAGCAGCGAAGTTACAGGGTTCTATGGCTACACCTTC
TRBJ1-4	NA	once	TRBV27	CASRISANEKLFF	TGTGCCAGCAGGATATCCGCTAATGAAAAACTGTTTTTT
TRBJ2-1	NA	NA	TRBV5-5	CASSPWFRAGGGEQFF	TGTGCCAGCAGCCCCTGGTTTCGGGCAGGGGGGGGTGAGCAGTTCTTC
TRBJ2-2	TRBD2	NA	TRBV29-1	CSVAGTTYTGELFF	TGCAGCGTTGCCGGGACTACCTACACCGGGGAGCTGTTTTTT
TRBJ2-5	TRBD2	NA	TRBV11-2	CASSLAGGPRETQYF	TGTGCCAGCAGCTTAGCGGGGGGGCCCCGAGAGACCCAGTACTTC
TRBJ2-1	TRBD2	NA	TRBV10-2	CASSEMAGGNLNNEQFF	TGCGCCAGCAGTGAGATGGCGGGAGGAAATCTCAACAATGAGCAGTTCTTC
TRBJ1-1	TRBD1	NA	TRBV5-1	CASSLARGGNTEAFF	TGCGCCAGCAGCTTGGCCAGGGGGGGGAACACTGAAGCTTTCTTT
TRBJ2-7	NA	NA	TRBV9	CASSPPRSHEQYF	TGTGCCAGCAGCCCTCCCCGTAGCCACGAGCAGTACTTC
TRBJ2-3	TRBD1	NA	TRBV10-3	CAISVGQVRTDTQYF	TGTGCCATCAGCGTCGGACAGGTCCGCACAGATACGCAGTATTTT
TRBJ2-7	NA	medium-sized	TRBV30	CAWIVQGTYEQYF	TGTGCCTGGATTGTACAGGGAACCTACGAGCAGTACTTC
TRBJ2-1	TRBD2	NA	TRBV7-9	CASSFNPAGGVEQFF	TGTGCCAGCAGCTTTAATCCAGCGGGAGGGGTTGAGCAGTTCTTC
TRBJ1-6	TRBD1	NA	TRBV6-1	CASSEPRGLDNSPLHF	TGTGCCAGCAGTGAACCCAGGGGGTTGGATAATTCACCCCTCCACTTT
TRBJ2-2	NA	NA	TRBV6-1	CASSERYTGELFF	TGTGCCAGCAGTGAAAGGTACACCGGGGAGCTGTTTTTT
TRBJ2-3	NA	NA	TRBV6-1	CASSEAGFTDTQYF	TGTGCCAGCAGTGAGGCGGGATTCACAGATACGCAGTATTTT
TRBJ2-5	NA	NA	TRBV18	CASSPDGTPGTQYF	TGTGCCAGCTCACCGGACGGGACCCCAGGGACCCAGTACTTC
TRBJ2-2	NA	NA	TRBV7-9	CASSLGVGTGELFF	TGTGCCAGCAGCTTAGGGGTAGGGACCGGGGAGCTGTTTTTT
TRBJ1-1	TRBD1	NA	TRBV7-2	CASSLPHDRVGTEAFF	TGTGCCAGCAGCTTACCTCACGACAGGGTGGGTACTGAAGCTTTCTTT
TRBJ1-6	TRBD1	NA	TRBV27	CASNSGGSNLGNSPLHF	TGTGCCAGCAACTCAGGGGGTTCAAACCTGGGGAATTCACCCCTCCACTTT
TRBJ2-1	TRBD1	NA	TRBV4-3	CASQIARDRGYNEQFF	TGCGCCAGCCAGATCGCCCGGGACAGGGGATACAATGAGCAGTTCTTC
TRBJ2-1	TRBD2	NA	TRBV7-9	CASSPGTSGGGEQFF	TGTGCCAGCAGCCCCGGGACTAGCGGGGGGGGTGAGCAGTTCTTC
TRBJ2-7	NA	few	TRBV7-9	CASSLDRGALHEQYF	TGTGCCAGCAGCTTAGATAGGGGGGCATTGCACGAGCAGTACTTC
TRBJ1-4	NA	once	TRBV7-9	CASSLRGGEKLFF	TGTGCCAGCAGCTTAAGAGGGGGTGAAAAACTGTTTTTT
TRBJ1-2	TRBD1	few	TRBV5-4	CASSLARDSHIYGYTF	TGTGCCAGCAGCTTGGCCAGGGACAGCCACATCTATGGCTACACCTTC